The 26 T cell receptor beta chains presented below share a single source sample, sequenced in a study of CXCR3-negative and CXCR3-positive naive CD8 T cells (dated by TCRdb to the late 2010s). Overall study results and their limits: TRB CDR3s from CXCR3-positive naive cells showed higher hydrophobicity (lower Kidera factor 4), lower energy, and higher strength and volume indices than CXCR3-negative naive cells.

Which antigens these TCRs recognize remains unknown. TCRdb names NextSeq 550 as the instrument used. The Human TCR Profiling Kit (MiLaboratory) was used to prepare UMI-labeled 5' RACE TRB cDNA libraries. TCRdb reprocessed the reads, reporting each CDR3 protein sequence once and no DNA. The sample table holds some 120,000 distinct CDR3 sequences. The ten largest clones capture approximately 0.4% of the sample. The sequenced sample was naive CXCR3+ CD8+ T cells from blood. The cell subset or site label of this sample denotes: CD45RO-CCR7+CD27+CD95- naive CD8+ T cells expressing CXCR3 (TNR3+). The receptors come from a human donor in good health. Some clones in this sample may be carry-over from other donors' samples.

V and J are TRBV11-2 and TRBJ2-7; TCRdb's D call, TRBD2, is unchecked because there is no DNA. Germline CDR1 SGHAT, CDR2 FQNNGV. This CDR3 has 15 residues. The CDR3 sequence is CASSPTSGWSYEQYF.

The chain links TRBV12-3 or TRBV12-4 to TRBJ2-1; TCRdb names TRBD2, which stays unverified in the absence of DNA. The CDR3 totals 19 residues. This CDR3 reads CASREGLAGGRGRPNEQFF.

The chain couples TRBV28 to TRBJ2-3; TCRdb designates TRBD1, a call that cannot be tested without DNA. Per the germline V gene, CDR1 is MDHEN and CDR2 is SYDVKM. The CDR3 contains 16 residues. The CDR3 protein is CASSFAGAGVTDTQYF.

The CDR3 reads CASSSSDRGAVLDYGYTF. The chain uses TRBV28 and TRBJ1-2; there is no DNA to check the TCRdb D call of TRBD1. The CDR3 extends over 18 amino acids. The germline V gene encodes CDR1 MDHEN and CDR2 SYDVKM.

The CDR3 region is CASSARVTDTQYF. V usage is TRBV12-3 or TRBV12-4 and J usage is TRBJ2-3; TCRdb's D call of TRBD2 is untestable without DNA. This CDR3 has 13 amino acids.

The chain combines TRBV7-6 with TRBJ1-1. This CDR3 is 12 amino acids long. Per the germline V gene, CDR1 is SGHVS and CDR2 is FNYEAQ. Here the CDR3 reads CASSTMNTEAFF.

V is TRBV4-1 and J is TRBJ1-6; TCRdb's assignment of TRBD1 cannot be checked, as there is no DNA. The CDR3 loop spans 18 amino acids. Germline-derived CDR1 and CDR2 are MGHRA and YSYEKL. CDR3 amino acids: CASSQAGTGSSYNSPLHF.

This chain joins TRBV29-1 and TRBJ1-3. CDR1 is SQVTM and CDR2 is ANQGSEA in the germline V gene. CDR3 size: 14 residues. CDR3 sequence: CSVHDGNSGNTIYF.

This rearrangement joins TRBV6-2 or TRBV6-3 to TRBJ2-1; absent DNA, TCRdb's TRBD1 call cannot be checked. The CDR3 runs to 15 residues. Germline lookup yields CDR1 MNHEY and CDR2 SVGEGT. CDR3 sequence reads: CASSYLDREYNEQFF.

The J gene is TRBJ2-1, the V gene TRBV7-6; TCRdb proposes TRBD1, but this gene call is untestable without DNA. Germline CDR1 reads SGHVS; CDR2 reads FNYEAQ. This CDR3 spans 19 amino acids. CDR3 residues: CASSLTPRGGWGANNEQFF.

V and J are TRBV4-1 and TRBJ2-7; TCRdb's assignment of TRBD1 cannot be checked, as there is no DNA. This CDR3 has 15 residues. Germline V gives CDR1 MGHRA, CDR2 YSYEKL. The CDR3 loop is CASSPGGQSSYEQYF.

The chain combines TRBV5-6 with TRBJ2-1; TCRdb picks TRBD1, but there is no DNA to check that call. Germline V gene lookup returns CDR1 SGHDT and CDR2 YYEEEE. The CDR3 has 13 amino acids. CDR3 sequence: CASTPVGAGEQFF.

The chain has TRBV19 and TRBJ2-1. CDR1 and CDR2 from the germline V gene are LNHDA and SQIVND (reference sequence). The CDR3 is 14 residues long. CDR3 in amino acids: CASSIAFTYNEQFF.

The chain combines TRBV7-9 with TRBJ2-1; TCRdb's D call of TRBD1 is untestable without DNA. In germline, CDR1 is SEHNR, CDR2 FQNEAQ (reference sequence). The CDR3 spans 13 residues. The CDR3 loop reads CASRNRVHNEQFF.

The genes are TRBV29-1 and TRBJ1-1; with no DNA, the TCRdb D assignment of TRBD1 cannot be verified. The CDR3 sequence is 13 residues long. Germline V gives CDR1 SQVTM, CDR2 ANQGSEA. CDR3 in amino acids: CSVKGGQGGMAFF.

The chain uses TRBV28 and TRBJ2-7; absent DNA, TCRdb's TRBD1 call cannot be checked. There are 13 residues in the CDR3. Germline V gene data show CDR1 as MDHEN and CDR2 as SYDVKM. The CDR3 here is CASWGQFMSEQYF.

The chain recombines TRBV20-1 with TRBJ2-5; TCRdb's D call, TRBD1, is unchecked because there is no DNA. CDR3 length: 17 residues. Germline V gene lookup returns CDR1 DFQATT and CDR2 SNEGSKA (reference sequence). CDR3 in amino acids: CSARRVFLGGDKETQYF.

The rearrangement joins TRBV19 to TRBJ1-1; TCRdb returns TRBD1, unconfirmable since there is no DNA. CDR3 length: 14 amino acids. Looked up from germline, CDR1 is LNHDA and CDR2 is SQIVND (reference sequence). CDR3 loop: CASSWDRGHTEAFF. The whole variable domain, remainder taken from reference TRBV19 and TRBJ1-1, is DGGITQSPKYLFRKEGQNVTLSCEQNLNHDAMYWYRQDPGQGLRLIYYSQIVNDFQKGDIAEGYSVSREKKESFPLTVTSAQKNPTAFYLCASSWDRGHTEAFFGQGTRLTVV.

The genes are TRBV7-6 and TRBJ2-2; checking the TCRdb D call of TRBD2 is not possible without DNA. The CDR3 consists of 17 residues. The germline gives CDR1 SGHVS, CDR2 FNYEAQ. The CDR3 loop reads CASSETVAGGPGGELFF.

This chain joins TRBV20-1 and TRBJ2-7; TCRdb's assignment of TRBD1 cannot be checked, as there is no DNA. The germline CDR1 and CDR2 sequences are DFQATT and SNEGSKA (reference sequence). This CDR3 region has 14 residues. CDR3 region: CSARARTASYEQYF.

The chain recombines TRBV7-6 with TRBJ2-5. CDR1 is SGHVS and CDR2 is FNYEAQ in the germline V gene. The CDR3 is 14 residues long. The CDR3 loop reads CASSLRLQETTQYF.

V is TRBV4-1 and J is TRBJ1-2; TCRdb's D call, TRBD1, is unchecked because there is no DNA. The CDR3 totals 15 residues. From germline, CDR1 is MGHRA and CDR2 YSYEKL. The CDR3 spells CASSQEPTGDYGYTF.

The chain links TRBV27 to TRBJ2-2. CDR1 MNHEY and CDR2 SMNVEV come from the germline V gene (reference sequence). The CDR3 loop spans 14 amino acids. The chain's CDR3 is CASFASANTGELFF.

V and J are TRBV15 and TRBJ1-5; TCRdb returns TRBD1, unconfirmable since there is no DNA. There are 16 residues in the CDR3. Germline V gene sequence: CDR1 LNHNV, CDR2 YYDKDF (reference sequence). This CDR3 is CATSRDRQGAYQPQHF.

The chain couples TRBV24-1 to TRBJ2-1; TCRdb reports TRBD1, a call that lacks DNA to check it against. The CDR3 extends over 14 amino acids. Per the germline V gene, CDR1 is KGHDR and CDR2 is SFDVKD. CDR3 sequence: CATSDSQGYNEQFF.

The gene calls are TRBV5-1 and TRBJ2-1; the TCRdb D gene call, TRBD1, has no DNA to confirm it. CDR3 length equals 14 residues. Germline V lookup: CDR1 SGHRS, CDR2 YFSETQ. CDR3 residues: CASSGGTGWNEQFF.